This T cell receptor (beta chain) was identified during a study of early T cells in non-severe SARS-CoV-2 infection. Study in general: The sequenced material was bulk RNA from unsorted whole blood, and its chains were unpaired. Study-level results: Matching against VDJdb likely underestimated virus-specific expansions, favoring anti-spike CD8.

The germline CDR1 and CDR2 sequences are SNHLY and FYNNEI. Trimming stripped 1 base from V and 6 bases from J, with 10 bases between. The CDR3 totals 14 residues. MiXCR, applied by TCRdb to the 5' RACE reads, yields one record per CDR3 protein. Of 100,000 to 120,000 distinct CDR3 sequences listed, around 12% are singletons. The sample holds a few counts of this clonotype. The antigen remains undetermined. This TCR came from an adult who was a healthcare worker with PCR-confirmed SARS-CoV-2 infection or an uninfected control (not recorded which). Material: whole blood, obtained at baseline. The gene calls are TRBV2 and TRBJ2-1; unclear D gene. Written as DNA, the CDR3 is TGTGCCAGCAGTGAAGGGACGTTTATCAATGAGCAGTTCTTC. Protein product: CASSEGTFINEQFF. Full variable domain (rest looked up from reference TRBV2 and TRBJ2-1): EPEVTQTPSHQVTQMGQEVILRCVPISNHLYFYWYRQILGQKVEFLVSFYNNEISEKSEIFDDQFSVERPDGSNFTLKIRSTKLEDSAMYFCASSEGTFINEQFFGPGTRLTVL.